The subject of this entry is one TCR beta chain. The antigen is undetermined. Primers for the PCR totalled 60 Vbeta and 13 Jbeta. Sequenced by immunoSEQ multiplex PCR; TCRdb stores in-frame clones only, minus some. Found here are approximately 160,000 clones, 65% to 70% of them singletons; the top ten hold 4.5%. The source of the sample is a study of cytomegalovirus exposure and HLA in healthy donors. Overall study findings and caveats: There were 150 to 200 TCR beta chains listed as cytomegalovirus-associated.

Trimming pared 0 bases from V and 2 bases from J, leaving 17 bases between. The CDR3 loop spans 17 amino acids. Germline CDR1 is SGDLS and CDR2 is YYNGEE. The TCR comes from a young woman in good health and CMV-seropositive. The sequencing sample was made of PBMCs. The chain joins TRBV9 to TRBJ2-5, with D possibly being TRBD2 (7 bases). The CDR3 is CASSVGGGWSAQETQYF. In nucleotides, the CDR3 is TGTGCCAGCAGCGTAGGGGGGGGCTGGTCAGCTCAAGAGACCCAGTACTTC.